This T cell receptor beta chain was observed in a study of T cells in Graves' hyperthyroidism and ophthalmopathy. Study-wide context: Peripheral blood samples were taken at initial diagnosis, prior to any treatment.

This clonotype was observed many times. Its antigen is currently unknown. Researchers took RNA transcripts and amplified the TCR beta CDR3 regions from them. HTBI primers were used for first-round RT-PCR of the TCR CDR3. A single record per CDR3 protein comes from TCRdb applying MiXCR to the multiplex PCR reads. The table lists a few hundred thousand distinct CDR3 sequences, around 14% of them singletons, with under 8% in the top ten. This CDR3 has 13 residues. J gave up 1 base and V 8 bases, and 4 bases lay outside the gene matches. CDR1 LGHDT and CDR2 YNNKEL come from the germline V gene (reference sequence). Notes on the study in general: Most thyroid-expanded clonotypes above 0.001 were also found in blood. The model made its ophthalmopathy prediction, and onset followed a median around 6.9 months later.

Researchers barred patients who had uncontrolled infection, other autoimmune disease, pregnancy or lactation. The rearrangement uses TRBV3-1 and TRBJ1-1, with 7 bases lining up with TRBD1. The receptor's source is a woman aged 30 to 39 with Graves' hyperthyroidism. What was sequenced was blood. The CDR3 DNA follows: TGTGCCAGCTGCAACAGGGGGAACACTGAAGCTTTCTTT. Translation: CASCNRGNTEAFF.